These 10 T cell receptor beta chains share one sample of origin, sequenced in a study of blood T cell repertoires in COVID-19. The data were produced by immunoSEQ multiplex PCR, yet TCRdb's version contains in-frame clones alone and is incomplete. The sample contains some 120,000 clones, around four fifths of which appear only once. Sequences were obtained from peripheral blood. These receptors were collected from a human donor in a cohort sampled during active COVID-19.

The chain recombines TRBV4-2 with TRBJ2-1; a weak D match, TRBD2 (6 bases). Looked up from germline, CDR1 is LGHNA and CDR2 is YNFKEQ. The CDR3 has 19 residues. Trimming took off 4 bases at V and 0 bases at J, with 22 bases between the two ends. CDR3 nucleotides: TGTGCCAGCAGCCCCGGAGGGAAGGGGCGTCAAAGCTCCTACAATGAGCAGTTCTTC. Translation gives CASSPGGKGRQSSYNEQFF.

CDR3 in DNA: TGTGCCAGCAGACCTACTAGCGGGCCGGGGGTAGATACGCAGTATTTT. This sequence encodes CASRPTSGPGVDTQYF. This sequence joins TRBV5-8 and TRBJ2-3; 9 bases agree with TRBD2. Per the germline V gene, CDR1 is SGHTS and CDR2 is YDEGEE. CDR3 length: 16 residues. The junction had 12 bases not matched to a gene; V was cut back by 5 bases and J by 5 bases.

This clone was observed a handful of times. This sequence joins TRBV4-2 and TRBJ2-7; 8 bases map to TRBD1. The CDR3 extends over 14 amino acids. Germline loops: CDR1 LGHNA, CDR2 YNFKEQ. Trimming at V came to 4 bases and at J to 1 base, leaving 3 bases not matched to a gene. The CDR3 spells CASSRDRLSYEQYF. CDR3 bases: TGTGCCAGCAGCCGGGACAGGCTGTCCTACGAGCAGTACTTC.

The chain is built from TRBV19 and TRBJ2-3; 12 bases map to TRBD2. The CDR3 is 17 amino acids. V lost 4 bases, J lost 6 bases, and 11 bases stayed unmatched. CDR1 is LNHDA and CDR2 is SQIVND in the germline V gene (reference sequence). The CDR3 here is CASSRLAGGPGLDTQYF. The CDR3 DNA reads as TGTGCCAGTAGTAGGCTAGCGGGAGGGCCGGGTCTGGATACGCAGTATTTT.

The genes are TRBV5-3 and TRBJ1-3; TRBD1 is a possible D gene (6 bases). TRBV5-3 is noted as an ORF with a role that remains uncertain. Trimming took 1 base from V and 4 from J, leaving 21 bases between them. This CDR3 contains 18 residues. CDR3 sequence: CARSLCSTCTGQGNTIYF. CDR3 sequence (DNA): TGTGCCAGAAGCTTGTGTTCCACCTGTACGGGACAAGGAAACACCATATATTTT.

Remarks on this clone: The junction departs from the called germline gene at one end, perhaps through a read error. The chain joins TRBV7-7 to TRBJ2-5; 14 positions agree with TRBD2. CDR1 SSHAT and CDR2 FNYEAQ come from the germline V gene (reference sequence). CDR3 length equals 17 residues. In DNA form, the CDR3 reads TGTGCTAGCAGCTCGGGACTAGCGGGGGCTAGTCAAGAGACCCAGTACTTC. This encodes CASSSGLAGASQETQYF.

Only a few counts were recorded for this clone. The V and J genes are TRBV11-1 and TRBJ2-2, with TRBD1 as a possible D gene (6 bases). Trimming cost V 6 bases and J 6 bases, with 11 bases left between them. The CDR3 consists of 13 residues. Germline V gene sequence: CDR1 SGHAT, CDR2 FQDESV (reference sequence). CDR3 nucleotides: TGTGCCAGCAGGCAACAGGGTCCCGGGGAGCTGTTTTTT. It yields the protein CASRQQGPGELFF.

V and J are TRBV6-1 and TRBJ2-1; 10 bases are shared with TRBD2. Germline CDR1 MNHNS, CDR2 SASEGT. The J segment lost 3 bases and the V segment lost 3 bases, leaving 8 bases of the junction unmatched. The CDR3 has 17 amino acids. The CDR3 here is CASSDEVAGGVYNEQFF. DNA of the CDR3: TGTGCCAGCAGTGACGAGGTAGCGGGGGGTGTCTACAATGAGCAGTTCTTC.

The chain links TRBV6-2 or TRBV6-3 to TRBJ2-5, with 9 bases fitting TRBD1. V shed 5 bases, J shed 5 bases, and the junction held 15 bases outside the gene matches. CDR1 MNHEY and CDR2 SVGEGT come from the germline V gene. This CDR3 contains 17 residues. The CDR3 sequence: CASSKANAGQGRETQYF. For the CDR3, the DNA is TGTGCCAGCAGTAAAGCGAACGCGGGACAGGGAAGGGAGACCCAGTACTTC.

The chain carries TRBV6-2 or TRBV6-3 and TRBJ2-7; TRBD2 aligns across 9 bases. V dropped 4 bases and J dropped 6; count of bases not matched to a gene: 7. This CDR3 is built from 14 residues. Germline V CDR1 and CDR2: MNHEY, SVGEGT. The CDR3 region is CASSFGLALGEQYF. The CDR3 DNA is TGTGCCAGCAGTTTTGGACTAGCGTTGGGCGAGCAGTACTTC.